This record concerns one TCR beta chain sequence. The CDR3 is 11 residues long. Trimming pared 8 bases from V and 0 bases from J, leaving 4 bases between. Germline-derived CDR1 and CDR2 are MDHEN and SYDVKM. This record comes from a study of control samples from healthy donors and cancer patients. Only in-frame clones appear in the TCRdb table, and some are missing; sequencing was by immunoSEQ multiplex PCR. Here the sample spans roughly 130,000 clones, approximately 90% being singletons. Material: blood. The clonotype originates from a woman under 40 in good health. The chain uses TRBV28 and TRBJ1-1; D is unclear. For the CDR3, the DNA is TGTGCCAGCTATATGAACACTGAAGCTTTCTTT. It yields the protein CASYMNTEAFF.